This T cell receptor beta chain was captured by sequencing in a study of blood T cell repertoires in COVID-19. Overall study context: Samples came from the United States, Italy and Spain, spanning acute and convalescent COVID-19.

The table lists this clone with a few counts. Membership in each cohort depended on participant-reported clinical history. Authors' analysis steps: Nucleated cell counts were estimated from reference gene primer amplification. Here immunoSEQ multiplex PCR was the method, and the copy in TCRdb shows in-frame clones only, minus some. That table is the source of V, J and clone size, and D and trimming were worked out from the DNA. The sample consists of around 270,000 clones, approximately 85% of them appearing once. Sample: PBMCs or T cells enriched from blood (not recorded which). This sequence was found in a woman aged 25 to 39 who had recovered from COVID-19.

The CDR3 nucleotides read TGTGCCAGTAGGACCACTACGACAGGGATCGGAAACACCATATATTTT. Translated, it gives CASRTTTTGIGNTIYF. The chain couples TRBV19 to TRBJ1-3, with 7 nucleotides matching TRBD1. V shed 6 bases and J 4 bases; nucleotides not matched to a gene: 12. This CDR3 is built from 16 residues. CDR1 and CDR2 from the germline V gene are LNHDA and SQIVND (reference sequence).